These 13 T cell receptor beta chains came from one sample sequenced in a study of blood T cell repertoires in COVID-19. Sequencing was performed with immunoSEQ multiplex PCR; in TCRdb, only in-frame clones are kept and a portion is missing. The data contain about 130,000 clones, 70% to 75% of them singletons. Material for sequencing was peripheral blood. Receptors were obtained from a man between 60 and 70 years old with acute or convalescent COVID-19.

The chain employs TRBV19 and TRBJ2-3, with 10 bases matching TRBD2. V lost 10 bases, J lost 11 bases, and 9 bases stayed unmatched. Germline V gene data show CDR1 as LNHDA and CDR2 as SQIVND (reference sequence). The CDR3 has 12 residues. This CDR3 is CATQSGRAGQYF. CDR3 bases: TGTGCCACGCAAAGCGGGAGGGCCGGGCAGTATTTT.

The V and J genes are TRBV11-3 and TRBJ2-7; TRBD2 might be the D (5 bases). CDR3 length equals 12 residues. CDR1 and CDR2 (germline): SGHNT, YENEEA. Trimming cost V 7 bases and J 6 bases, with 13 bases left between them. CDR3 sequence: CASTGVAREQYF. The CDR3 nucleotides are TGTGCCAGCACCGGGGTAGCGCGCGAGCAGTACTTC.

The V and J genes are TRBV10-1 and TRBJ1-2; D not resolved. V was trimmed by 4 bases and J by 2 bases, leaving 8 bases between them. CDR1 is WNHNN, CDR2 SYGVQD, per germline (reference sequence). The CDR3 spans 13 residues. In nucleotides, the CDR3 is TGCGCCAGCAGTGCAGTGTTGAACTATGGCTACACCTTC. It is translated as CASSAVLNYGYTF.

The chain joins TRBV5-4 to TRBJ2-5; 7 bases are a match to TRBD2. This CDR3 contains 15 residues. Germline lookup yields CDR1 SGHNT and CDR2 YYREEE (reference sequence). V lost 1 base and J lost 5; bases outside the gene matches: 8. Here the CDR3 DNA reads TGTGCCAGCAGCTTGTCGGCTAGCGGTACGGAGACCCAGTACTTC. Its protein product is CASSLSASGTETQYF. Based on the CDR3 plus reference TRBV5-4 and TRBJ2-5, the full variable domain is ETGVTQSPTHLIKTRGQQVTLRCSSQSGHNTVSWYQQALGQGPQFIFQYYREEENGRGNFPPRFSGLQFPNYSSELNVNALELDDSALYLCASSLSASGTETQYFGPGTRLLVL.

This clone has a single count. The chain recombines TRBV2 with TRBJ1-1; D is possibly TRBD1 (6 bases). V gave up 7 bases and J gave up 1 base, with 16 bases separating them. The germline CDR1 and CDR2 sequences are SNHLY and FYNNEI. The CDR3 runs 15 residues. The CDR3 reads CASTEDSLKNTEAFF. CDR3 coding DNA: TGTGCCAGCACAGAGGACAGCCTAAAGAACACTGAAGCTTTCTTT. The full variable domain, rest sourced from reference TRBV2 and TRBJ1-1, is EPEVTQTPSHQVTQMGQEVILRCVPISNHLYFYWYRQILGQKVEFLVSFYNNEISEKSEIFDDQFSVERPDGSNFTLKIRSTKLEDSAMYFCASTEDSLKNTEAFFGQGTRLTVV.

This clone was counted a single time. This chain joins TRBV30 and TRBJ1-2, with 7 bases identical to TRBD1. Trimming removed 2 bases from V and 5 bases from J; junction bases left unmatched: 8. The CDR3 totals 14 residues. CDR1 is GTSNPN and CDR2 is SVGIG in the germline V gene (reference sequence). The CDR3 DNA reads TGTGCCTGGAGTACCGACAGGGCGGCGTATGGCTACACCTTC. This sequence encodes CAWSTDRAAYGYTF.

This clone came up many times. V usage is TRBV6-6 and J usage is TRBJ2-1, with TRBD2 matching 7 bases. V gave up 2 bases and J gave up 9 bases; unmatched junction bases: 7. Germline V lookup: CDR1 MNHNY, CDR2 SVGAGI (reference sequence). The CDR3 has 14 amino acids. The CDR3 nucleotides read TGTGCCAGCAGTTACCCGCTAGCGGCTTTTGAGCAGTTCTTC. This translates into CASSYPLAAFEQFF.

The chain has TRBV24-1 and TRBJ2-1; perhaps TRBD2 as D (7 bases). Germline assignment: CDR1 KGHDR and CDR2 SFDVKD. CDR3 length: 16 amino acids. The V gene lost 1 base and the J gene lost 2 bases, with 11 bases spanning the gap. CDR3 sequence reads: CATSDFRGAAYNEQFF. The CDR3 coding sequence is TGTGCCACCAGTGATTTTCGGGGGGCGGCCTACAATGAGCAGTTCTTC.

This clone was counted between two and nine times. This chain uses TRBV9 with TRBJ1-1, with 10 positions matching TRBD1. Germline V gene lookup returns CDR1 SGDLS and CDR2 YYNGEE. Losses at the gene ends were 0 bases for V and 6 bases for J; bases not matched to a gene: 8. The CDR3 is 16 amino acids. The CDR3 reads CASSVAMGGTGAEAFF. The CDR3 DNA sequence: TGTGCCAGCAGCGTAGCCATGGGGGGGACAGGGGCTGAAGCTTTCTTT.

The table lists this clone with a few counts. The genes are TRBV10-2 and TRBJ2-3; 8 bases agree with TRBD1. CDR1 is WSHSY and CDR2 is SAAADI in the germline V gene. J was trimmed by 5 bases and V by 8 bases; bases with no gene match: 6. The length of the CDR3 is 13 residues. CDR3 DNA sequence: TGCGCCAGCCGGGGACAGGCGGGAGATACGCAGTATTTT. The encoded protein is CASRGQAGDTQYF.

The chain couples TRBV2 to TRBJ1-1, with a weak D call TRBD1 (5 bases). V lost 4 bases to trimming and J lost 1 base, with 13 bases between them. Germline V gene lookup returns CDR1 SNHLY and CDR2 FYNNEI. This CDR3 spans 15 amino acids. CDR3 nucleotides: TGTGCCAGCAGTGTACGTTCTAGGGGGAACACTGAAGCTTTCTTT. Encoded protein: CASSVRSRGNTEAFF.

The CDR3 sequence: CASSFGQGMNTEAFF. The CDR3 DNA is TGTGCCAGCAGTTTCGGACAGGGCATGAACACTGAAGCTTTCTTT. The V call is TRBV6-5, the J call TRBJ1-1; 8 nucleotides agree with TRBD1. V lost 4 bases to trimming and J lost 0 bases; unmatched junction nucleotides: 4. The CDR3 length is 15 residues. The V gene's germline CDR1 is MNHEY and CDR2 SVGAGI.

The chain carries TRBV19 and TRBJ1-1; unclear D gene. Germline loops: CDR1 LNHDA, CDR2 SQIVND (reference sequence). CDR3 size: 13 residues. V lost 4 bases and J 2 bases, leaving 8 bases between the germline ends. The CDR3 coding sequence is TGTGCCAGTAGTAACCAGGCAAACACTGAAGCTTTCTTT. Protein sequence: CASSNQANTEAFF.